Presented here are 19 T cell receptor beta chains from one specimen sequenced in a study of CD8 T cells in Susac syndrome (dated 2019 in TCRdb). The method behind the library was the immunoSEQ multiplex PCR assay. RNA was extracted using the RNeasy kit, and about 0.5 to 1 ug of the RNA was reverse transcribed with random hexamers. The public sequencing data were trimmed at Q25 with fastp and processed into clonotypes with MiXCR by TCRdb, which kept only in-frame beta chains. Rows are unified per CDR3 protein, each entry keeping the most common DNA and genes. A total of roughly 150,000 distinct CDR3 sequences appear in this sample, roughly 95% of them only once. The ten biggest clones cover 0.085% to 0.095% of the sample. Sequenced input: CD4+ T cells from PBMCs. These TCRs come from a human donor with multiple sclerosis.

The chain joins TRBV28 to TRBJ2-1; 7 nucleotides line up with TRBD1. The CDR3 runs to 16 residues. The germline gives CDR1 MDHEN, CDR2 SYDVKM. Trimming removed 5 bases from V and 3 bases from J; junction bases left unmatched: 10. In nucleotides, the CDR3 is TGTGCCAGCAGTCCCTCCCCTTCAGGGGGCTACAATGAGCAGTTCTTC. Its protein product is CASSPSPSGGYNEQFF.

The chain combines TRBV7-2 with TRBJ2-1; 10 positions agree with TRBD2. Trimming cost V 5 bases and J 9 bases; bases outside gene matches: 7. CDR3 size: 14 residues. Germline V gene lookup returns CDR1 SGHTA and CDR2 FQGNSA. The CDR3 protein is CASSDASGSAEQFF. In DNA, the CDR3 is TGTGCCAGCAGCGATGCTAGCGGGAGCGCTGAGCAGTTCTTC.

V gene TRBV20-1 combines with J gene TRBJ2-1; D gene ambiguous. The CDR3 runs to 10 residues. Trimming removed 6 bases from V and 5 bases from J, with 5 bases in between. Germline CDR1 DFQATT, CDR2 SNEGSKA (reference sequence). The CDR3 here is CSARNNEQFF. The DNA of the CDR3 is TGCAGTGCCCGCAACAATGAGCAGTTCTTC.

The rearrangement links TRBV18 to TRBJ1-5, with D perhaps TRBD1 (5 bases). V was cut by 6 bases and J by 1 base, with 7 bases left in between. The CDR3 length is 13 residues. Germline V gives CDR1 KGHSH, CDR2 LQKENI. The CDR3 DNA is TGTGCCAGCTCGGGGGGAAGCAATCAGCCCCAGCATTTT. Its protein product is CASSGGSNQPQHF.

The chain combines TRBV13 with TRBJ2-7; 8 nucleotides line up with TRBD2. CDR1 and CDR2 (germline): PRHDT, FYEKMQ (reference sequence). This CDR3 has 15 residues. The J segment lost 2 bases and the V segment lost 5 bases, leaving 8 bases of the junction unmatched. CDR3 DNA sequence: TGTGCCAGCAGCCGCGGGAGGCCTATTGCCTACGAGCAGTACTTC. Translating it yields CASSRGRPIAYEQYF.

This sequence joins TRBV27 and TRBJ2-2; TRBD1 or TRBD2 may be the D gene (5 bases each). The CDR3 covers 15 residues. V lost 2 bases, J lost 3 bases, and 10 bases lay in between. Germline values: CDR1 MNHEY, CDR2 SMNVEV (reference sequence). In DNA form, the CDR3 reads TGTGCCAGCAGTTTACGGGACCCCTACACCGGGGAGCTGTTTTTT. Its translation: CASSLRDPYTGELFF.

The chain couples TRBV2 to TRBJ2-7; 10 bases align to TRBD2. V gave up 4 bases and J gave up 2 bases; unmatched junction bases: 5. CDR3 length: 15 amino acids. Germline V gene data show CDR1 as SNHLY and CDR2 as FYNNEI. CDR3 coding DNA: TGTGCCAGCAGTGCAAGCGGGAGGGCCCCCTACGAGCAGTACTTC. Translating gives CASSASGRAPYEQYF.

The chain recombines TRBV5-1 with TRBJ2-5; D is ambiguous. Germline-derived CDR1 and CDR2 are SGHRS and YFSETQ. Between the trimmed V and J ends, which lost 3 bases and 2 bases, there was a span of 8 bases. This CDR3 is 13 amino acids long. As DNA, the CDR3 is TGCGCCAGCAGCTACACGTCACAAGAGACCCAGTACTTC. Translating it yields CASSYTSQETQYF.

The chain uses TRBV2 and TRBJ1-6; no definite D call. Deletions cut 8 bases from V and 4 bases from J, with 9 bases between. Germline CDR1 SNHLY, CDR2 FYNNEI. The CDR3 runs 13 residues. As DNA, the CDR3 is TGTGCCAGCGTCCAGGATTATAATTCACCCCTCCACTTT. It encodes CASVQDYNSPLHF.

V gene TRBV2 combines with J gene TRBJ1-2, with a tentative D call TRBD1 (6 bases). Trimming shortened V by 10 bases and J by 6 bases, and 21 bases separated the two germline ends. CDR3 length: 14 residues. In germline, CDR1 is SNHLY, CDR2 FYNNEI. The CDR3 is CAISGAAQVDGYTF. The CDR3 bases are TGTGCCATCTCGGGGGCCGCGCAGGTCGATGGCTACACCTTC. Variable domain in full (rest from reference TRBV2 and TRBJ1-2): EPEVTQTPSHQVTQMGQEVILRCVPISNHLYFYWYRQILGQKVEFLVSFYNNEISEKSEIFDDQFSVERPDGSNFTLKIRSTKLEDSAMYFCAISGAAQVDGYTFGSGTRLTVV.

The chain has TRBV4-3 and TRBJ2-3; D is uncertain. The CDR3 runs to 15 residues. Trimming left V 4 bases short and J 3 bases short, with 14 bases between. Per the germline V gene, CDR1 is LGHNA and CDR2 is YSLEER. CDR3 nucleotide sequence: TGCGCCAGCAGCCCTTCTCCGAGGAGAACAGATACGCAGTATTTT. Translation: CASSPSPRRTDTQYF.

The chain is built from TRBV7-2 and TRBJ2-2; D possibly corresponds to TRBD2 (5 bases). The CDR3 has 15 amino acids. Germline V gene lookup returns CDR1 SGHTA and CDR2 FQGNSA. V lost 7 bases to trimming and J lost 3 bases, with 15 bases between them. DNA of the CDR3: TGTGCCAGCAAGATCGATCAGCGGTACACCGGGGAGCTGTTTTTT. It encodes CASKIDQRYTGELFF.

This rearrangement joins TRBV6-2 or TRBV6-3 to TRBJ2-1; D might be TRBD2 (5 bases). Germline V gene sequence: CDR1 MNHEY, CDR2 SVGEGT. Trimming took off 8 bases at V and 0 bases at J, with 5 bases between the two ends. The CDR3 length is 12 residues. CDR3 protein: CASGSSYNEQFF. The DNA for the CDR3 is TGTGCCAGCGGGAGCTCCTACAATGAGCAGTTCTTC.

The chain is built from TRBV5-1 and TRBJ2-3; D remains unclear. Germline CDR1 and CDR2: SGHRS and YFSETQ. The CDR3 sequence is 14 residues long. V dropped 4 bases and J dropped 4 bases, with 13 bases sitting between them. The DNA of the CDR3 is TGCGCCAGCAGCCCGGTTCTTGCCGCAGATACGCAGTATTTT. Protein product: CASSPVLAADTQYF.

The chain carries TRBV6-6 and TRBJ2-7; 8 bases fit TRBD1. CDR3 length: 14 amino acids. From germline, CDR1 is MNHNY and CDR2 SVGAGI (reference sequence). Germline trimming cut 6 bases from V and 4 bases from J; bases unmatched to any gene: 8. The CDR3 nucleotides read TGTGCCAGCAGGATCGGGACAGGCAAGTACGAGCAGTACTTC. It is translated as CASRIGTGKYEQYF.

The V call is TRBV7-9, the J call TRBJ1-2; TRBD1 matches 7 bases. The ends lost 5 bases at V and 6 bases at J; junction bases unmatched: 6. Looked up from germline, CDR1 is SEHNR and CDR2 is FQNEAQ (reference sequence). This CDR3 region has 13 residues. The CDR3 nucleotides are TGTGCCAGCAGCACCGGGACAGTGAATGGCTACACCTTC. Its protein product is CASSTGTVNGYTF.

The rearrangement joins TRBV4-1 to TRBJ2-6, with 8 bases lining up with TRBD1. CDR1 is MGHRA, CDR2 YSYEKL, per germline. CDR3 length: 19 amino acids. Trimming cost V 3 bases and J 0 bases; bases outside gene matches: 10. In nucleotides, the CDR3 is TGCGCCAGCAGCCATCTCGGACAGGGCAAAAGCTCTGGGGCCAACGTCCTGACTTTC. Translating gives CASSHLGQGKSSGANVLTF.

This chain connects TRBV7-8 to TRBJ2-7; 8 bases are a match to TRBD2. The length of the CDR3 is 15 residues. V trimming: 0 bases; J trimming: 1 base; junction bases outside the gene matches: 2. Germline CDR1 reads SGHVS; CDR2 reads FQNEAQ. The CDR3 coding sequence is TGTGCCAGCAGCTTAGCGCGCGGGGGGTCCTACGAGCAGTACTTC. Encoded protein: CASSLARGGSYEQYF.

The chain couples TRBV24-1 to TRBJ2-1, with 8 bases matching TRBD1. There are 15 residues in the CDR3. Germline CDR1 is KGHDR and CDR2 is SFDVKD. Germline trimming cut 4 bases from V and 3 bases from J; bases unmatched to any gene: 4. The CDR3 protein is CATSEAGQDYNEQFF. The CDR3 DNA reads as TGTGCCACCAGTGAGGCGGGACAGGACTACAATGAGCAGTTCTTC.